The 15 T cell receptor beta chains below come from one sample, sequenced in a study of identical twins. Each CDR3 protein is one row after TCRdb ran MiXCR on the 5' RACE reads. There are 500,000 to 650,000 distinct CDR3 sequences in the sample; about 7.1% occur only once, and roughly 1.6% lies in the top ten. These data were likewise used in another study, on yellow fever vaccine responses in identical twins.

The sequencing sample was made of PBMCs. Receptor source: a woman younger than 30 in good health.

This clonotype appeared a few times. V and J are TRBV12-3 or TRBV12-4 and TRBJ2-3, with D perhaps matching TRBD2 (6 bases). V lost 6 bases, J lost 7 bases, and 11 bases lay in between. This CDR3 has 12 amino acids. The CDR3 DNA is TGTGCCAGCAGCCGGGACTGGAATACGCAGTATTTT. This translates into CASSRDWNTQYF.

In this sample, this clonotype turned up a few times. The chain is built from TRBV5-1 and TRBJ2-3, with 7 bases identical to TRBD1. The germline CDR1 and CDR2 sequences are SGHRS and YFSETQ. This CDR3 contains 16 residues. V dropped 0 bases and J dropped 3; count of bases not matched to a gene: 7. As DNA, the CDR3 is TGCGCCAGCAGCTTGGGAGGGGACAGAAGGACAGATACGCAGTATTTT. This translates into CASSLGGDRRTDTQYF.

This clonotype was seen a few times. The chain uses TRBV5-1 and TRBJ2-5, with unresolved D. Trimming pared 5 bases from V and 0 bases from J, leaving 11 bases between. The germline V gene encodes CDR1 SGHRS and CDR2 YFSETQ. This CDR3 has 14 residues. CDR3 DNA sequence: TGCGCCAGCAGGACGGGCCGAAACCAAGAGACCCAGTACTTC. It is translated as CASRTGRNQETQYF. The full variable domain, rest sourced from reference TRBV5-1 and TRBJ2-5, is KAGVTQTPRYLIKTRGQQVTLSCSPISGHRSVSWYQQTPGQGLQFLFEYFSETQRNKGNFPGRFSGRQFSNSRSEMNVSTLELGDSALYLCASRTGRNQETQYFGPGTRLLVL.

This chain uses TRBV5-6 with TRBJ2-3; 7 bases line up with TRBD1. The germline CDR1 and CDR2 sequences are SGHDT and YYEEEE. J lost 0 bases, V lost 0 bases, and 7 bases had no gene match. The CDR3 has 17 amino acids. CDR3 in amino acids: CASSLVVVTGSTDTQYF. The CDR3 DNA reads TGTGCCAGCAGCTTGGTTGTCGTGACAGGGAGCACAGATACGCAGTATTTT.

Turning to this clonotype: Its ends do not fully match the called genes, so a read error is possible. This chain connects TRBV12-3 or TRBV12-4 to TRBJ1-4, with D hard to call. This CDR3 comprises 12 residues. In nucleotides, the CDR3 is TGTGCCGGCAGTTTTCGCAGGGAAAAACTGTTTTTT. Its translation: CAGSFRREKLFF.

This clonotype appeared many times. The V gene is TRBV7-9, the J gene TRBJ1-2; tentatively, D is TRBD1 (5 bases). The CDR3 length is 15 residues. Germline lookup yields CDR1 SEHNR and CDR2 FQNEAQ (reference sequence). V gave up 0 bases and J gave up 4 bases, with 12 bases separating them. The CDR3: CASSLATVGAYGYTF. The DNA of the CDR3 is TGTGCCAGCAGCTTAGCGACAGTTGGGGCCTATGGCTACACCTTC.

CDR3 residues: CATSTKVGNEQFF. As DNA, the CDR3 is TGTGCCACCAGCACGAAGGTCGGCAATGAGCAGTTCTTC. The chain couples TRBV15 to TRBJ2-1; D ambiguous. CDR1 and CDR2 from the germline V gene are LNHNV and YYDKDF (reference sequence). Trimming left V 4 bases short and J 6 bases short, with 10 bases between. The CDR3 is 13 residues long.

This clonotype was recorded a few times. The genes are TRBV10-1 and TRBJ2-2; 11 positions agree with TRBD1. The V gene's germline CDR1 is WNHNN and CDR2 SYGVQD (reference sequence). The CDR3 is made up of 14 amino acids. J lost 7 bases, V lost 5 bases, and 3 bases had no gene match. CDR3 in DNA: TGCGCCAGCAGTCCGGACAGGGGGCGCGGGGAGCTGTTTTTT. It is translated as CASSPDRGRGELFF.

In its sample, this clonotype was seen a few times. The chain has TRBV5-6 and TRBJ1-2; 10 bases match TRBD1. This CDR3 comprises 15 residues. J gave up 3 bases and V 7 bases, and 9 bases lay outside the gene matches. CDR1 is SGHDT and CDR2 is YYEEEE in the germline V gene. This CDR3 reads CASGTGVLVHYGYTF. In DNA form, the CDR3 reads TGTGCCAGCGGGACAGGGGTTCTCGTACACTATGGCTACACCTTC.

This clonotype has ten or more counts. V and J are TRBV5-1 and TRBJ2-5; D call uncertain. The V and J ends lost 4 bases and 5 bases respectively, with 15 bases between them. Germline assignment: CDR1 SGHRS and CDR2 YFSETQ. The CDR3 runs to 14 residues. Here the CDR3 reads CASSKDGLEETQYF. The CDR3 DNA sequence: TGCGCCAGCAGCAAGGATGGGTTGGAGGAGACCCAGTACTTC.

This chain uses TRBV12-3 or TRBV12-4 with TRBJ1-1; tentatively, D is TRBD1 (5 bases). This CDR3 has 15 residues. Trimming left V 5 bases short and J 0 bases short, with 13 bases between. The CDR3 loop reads CASSVTGPLNTEAFF. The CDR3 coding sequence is TGTGCCAGCAGTGTAACAGGACCCTTGAACACTGAAGCTTTCTTT.

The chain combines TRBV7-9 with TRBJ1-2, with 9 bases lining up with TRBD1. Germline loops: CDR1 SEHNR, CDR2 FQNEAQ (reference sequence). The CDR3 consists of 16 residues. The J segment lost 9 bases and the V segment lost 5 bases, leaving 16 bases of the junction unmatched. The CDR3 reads CASSPLYDRGISSYTF. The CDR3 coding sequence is TGTGCCAGCAGCCCTCTATACGACAGGGGGATCTCCAGCTACACCTTC.

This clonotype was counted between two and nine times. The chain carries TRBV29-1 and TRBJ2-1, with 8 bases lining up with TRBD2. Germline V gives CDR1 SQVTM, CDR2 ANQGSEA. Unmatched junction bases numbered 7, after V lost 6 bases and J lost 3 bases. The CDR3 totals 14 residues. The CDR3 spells CSVKRETHYNEQFF. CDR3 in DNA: TGCAGCGTCAAGCGGGAGACACACTACAATGAGCAGTTCTTC.

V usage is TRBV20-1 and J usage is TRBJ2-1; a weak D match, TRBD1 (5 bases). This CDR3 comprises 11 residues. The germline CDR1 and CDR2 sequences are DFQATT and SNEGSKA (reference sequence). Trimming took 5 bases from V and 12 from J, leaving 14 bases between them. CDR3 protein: CSAQDRQGQFF. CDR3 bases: TGCAGTGCTCAAGACCGGCAGGGGCAGTTCTTC.

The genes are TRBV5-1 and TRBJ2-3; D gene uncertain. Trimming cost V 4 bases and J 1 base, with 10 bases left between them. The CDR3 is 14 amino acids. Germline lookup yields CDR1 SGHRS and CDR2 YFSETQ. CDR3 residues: CASSHGTGTDTQYF. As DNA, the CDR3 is TGCGCCAGCAGCCACGGTACGGGCACAGATACGCAGTATTTT. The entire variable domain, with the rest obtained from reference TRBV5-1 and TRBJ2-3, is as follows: KAGVTQTPRYLIKTRGQQVTLSCSPISGHRSVSWYQQTPGQGLQFLFEYFSETQRNKGNFPGRFSGRQFSNSRSEMNVSTLELGDSALYLCASSHGTGTDTQYFGPGTRLTVL.